Only a few counts were recorded for the clone carrying this T cell receptor beta chain. This CDR3 comprises 14 residues. Per germline, CDR1 SGHRS and CDR2 YFSETQ. The V gene lost 4 bases and the J gene lost 3 bases, with 14 bases spanning the gap. The data were taken from a study of beta chain features in type 1 diabetes. Cell sorting via CD45RO/CCR7/CD25/CD127/CD95/CD27 was performed to obtain CD4+ naive, central memory, regulatory and stem cell-like memory cells. Every bit of the isolated RNA underwent reverse transcription, so sequencing read expressed TCRB transcripts. The table came from immunoSEQ multiplex PCR; TCRdb's copy has only in-frame clones and leaves some out. The sample includes approximately 150,000 clones, 8.5% to 12% of them seen just once.

The chain couples TRBV5-1 to TRBJ2-7; perhaps TRBD1 as D (6 bases). Material: naive CD4+ T cells from blood. The source is a man younger than 35 in good health. In nucleotides, the CDR3 is TGCGCCAGCAGCCCTAACGGACAGATCTACGAGCAGTACTTC. Translating gives CASSPNGQIYEQYF. Based on the CDR3 plus reference TRBV5-1 and TRBJ2-7, the full variable domain is KAGVTQTPRYLIKTRGQQVTLSCSPISGHRSVSWYQQTPGQGLQFLFEYFSETQRNKGNFPGRFSGRQFSNSRSEMNVSTLELGDSALYLCASSPNGQIYEQYFGPGTRLTVT.